This TCR beta chain derives from a study of cytomegalovirus exposure and HLA in healthy donors. Study results and caveats: Many donors shared some public TCRs, even though most TCR sequences were rare. Indistinguishable V segments, including TRBV6-2 and TRBV6-3, were excluded. It was 150 to 200 TCR beta chains that were listed as cytomegalovirus-associated.

Donors counted as nominally healthy when sampled, yet unrecorded immune exposures were likely. PCR involved 60 Vbeta and 13 Jbeta primers. Data came from immunoSEQ multiplex PCR; TCRdb stores just in-frame clones and leaves some out. The sample lists over 150,000 clones; over 75% were seen once. Comments on this clone: The antigen is undetermined.

CDR3 length equals 14 residues. Trimming removed 0 bases from V and 9 bases from J; junction bases left unmatched: 2. Germline V lookup: CDR1 SGHRS, CDR2 YFSETQ. The sequenced material came from PBMCs. This receptor was obtained from a male donor in good health and CMV-seronegative. The genes are TRBV5-1 and TRBJ1-6, with 8 nucleotides matching TRBD1. The CDR3 bases are TGCGCCAGCAGCTTGGGACAGGGGAGTTCACCCCTCCACTTT. As protein: CASSLGQGSSPLHF.